Sequencing of this TCR beta chain was carried out in a study of T cell responses to AZD1222 COVID-19 vaccine. Here immunoSEQ multiplex PCR was the method, and the copy in TCRdb shows in-frame clones only, minus some. The sample lists approximately 100,000 clones, roughly 85% occurring once. Study observations and caveats: Reportedly, close to half of spike-specific TCRs are directed against unmutated variant regions. Two doses of AZD1222 preceded a rise in Spike-specific TCR breadth and depth. Only a handful of individuals given AZD1222 were seropositive at baseline.

Germline CDR1 is PRHDT and CDR2 is FYEKMQ (reference sequence). The CDR3 runs 15 residues. V was clipped by 3 bases and J by 4 bases; unmatched bases: 6. Concerning this clone: Its antigen is still unknown.

The specimen was peripheral blood, collected 28 days after the second AZD1222 dose. This TCR derives from an adult who received the AZD1222 COVID-19 vaccine. This chain uses TRBV13 with TRBJ1-3, with TRBD1 identical over 7 bases. As DNA, the CDR3 is TGTGCCAGCAGCTTCACAGGGGACCCCGGAAACACCATATATTTT. It is translated as CASSFTGDPGNTIYF. Together with reference TRBV13 and TRBJ1-3, the CDR3 gives the full variable domain: AAGVIQSPRHLIKEKRETATLKCYPIPRHDTVYWYQQGPGQDPQFLISFYEKMQSDKGSIPDRFSAQQFSDYHSELNMSSLELGDSALYFCASSFTGDPGNTIYFGEGSWLTVV.